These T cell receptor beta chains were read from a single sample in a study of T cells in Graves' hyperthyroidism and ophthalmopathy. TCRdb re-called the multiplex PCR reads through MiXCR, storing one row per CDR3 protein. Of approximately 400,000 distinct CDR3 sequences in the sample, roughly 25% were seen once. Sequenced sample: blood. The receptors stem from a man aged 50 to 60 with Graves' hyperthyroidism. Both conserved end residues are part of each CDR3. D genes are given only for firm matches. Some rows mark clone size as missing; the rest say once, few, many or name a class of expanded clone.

CDR3aa: CASTAVSTGELFF; CDR3nt: TGTGCCAGCACGGCGGTCAGCACCGGGGAGCTGTTTTTT; abundance: .; v_gene: TRBV6-1; d_gene: .; j_gene: TRBJ2-2
CDR3aa: CASSSGLAGGLYEQYF; CDR3nt: TGTGCCAGCAGTTCGGGACTAGCGGGAGGACTGTACGAGCAGTACTTC; abundance: many; v_gene: TRBV27; d_gene: TRBD2; j_gene: TRBJ2-7
CDR3aa: CASLPGQAQNTEAFF; CDR3nt: TGTGCCAGCCTTCCGGGACAGGCCCAGAACACTGAAGCTTTCTTT; abundance: .; v_gene: TRBV18; d_gene: TRBD1; j_gene: TRBJ1-1
CDR3aa: CASGLVYEQYF; CDR3nt: TGTGCTAGTGGTTTGGTCTACGAGCAGTACTTC; abundance: .; v_gene: TRBV12-5; d_gene: .; j_gene: TRBJ2-7
CDR3aa: CASSSSYTRGDTGELFF; CDR3nt: TGTGCCAGTAGTTCGTCCTACACCAGGGGCGACACCGGGGAGCTGTTTTTT; abundance: .; v_gene: TRBV19; d_gene: .; j_gene: TRBJ2-2
CDR3aa: CATQEREGHETQYF; CDR3nt: TGTGCAACGCAGGAACGGGAGGGCCACGAGACCCAGTACTTC; abundance: few; v_gene: TRBV28; d_gene: TRBD2; j_gene: TRBJ2-5
CDR3aa: CSATSRTGWGTDTQYF; CDR3nt: TGCAGTGCAACCTCCCGGACAGGGTGGGGCACAGATACGCAGTATTTT; abundance: many; v_gene: TRBV20-1; d_gene: TRBD1; j_gene: TRBJ2-3
CDR3aa: CASSDGYPGELFF; CDR3nt: TGTGCCAGCAGTGATGGGTATCCCGGGGAGCTGTTTTTT; abundance: few; v_gene: TRBV6-1; d_gene: .; j_gene: TRBJ2-2
CDR3aa: CASSSQNRDGGYTF; CDR3nt: TGTGCCAGCAGTTCACAAAACAGGGATGGTGGCTACACCTTC; abundance: few; v_gene: TRBV12-3/TRBV12-4; d_gene: .; j_gene: TRBJ1-2
CDR3aa: CSATSGRAGDTQYF; CDR3nt: TGCAGTGCTACTAGCGGGAGGGCTGGGGATACGCAGTATTTT; abundance: few; v_gene: TRBV20-1; d_gene: TRBD2; j_gene: TRBJ2-3
CDR3aa: CASSVGSPWDIQYF; CDR3nt: TGTGCCAGCAGCGTAGGATCCCCCTGGGACATTCAGTACTTC; abundance: few; v_gene: TRBV3-1; d_gene: .; j_gene: TRBJ2-4
CDR3aa: CASSSSPTSEQFF; CDR3nt: TGTGCCAGCAGTTCTAGTCCTACCAGTGAGCAGTTCTTC; abundance: many; v_gene: TRBV27; d_gene: .; j_gene: TRBJ2-1
CDR3aa: CASSLGGVVGGYTF; CDR3nt: TGTGCCAGCAGTTTAGGGGGGGTGGTAGGTGGCTACACCTTC; abundance: .; v_gene: TRBV28; d_gene: .; j_gene: TRBJ1-2
CDR3aa: CASSLARQQETQYF; CDR3nt: TGTGCCAGCAGCTTAGCGCGGCAGCAAGAGACCCAGTACTTC; abundance: many; v_gene: TRBV7-9; d_gene: .; j_gene: TRBJ2-5
CDR3aa: CASSKGPGDTQYF; CDR3nt: TGTGCCAGCAGCAAAGGACCCGGAGATACGCAGTATTTT; abundance: .; v_gene: TRBV7-2; d_gene: .; j_gene: TRBJ2-3
CDR3aa: CASSLEGWEKLFF; CDR3nt: TGTGCCAGCAGTTTAGAGGGATGGGAAAAACTGTTTTTT; abundance: many; v_gene: TRBV12-3/TRBV12-4; d_gene: .; j_gene: TRBJ1-4
CDR3aa: CASSLRALVKTQYF; CDR3nt: TGTGCCAGCAGTTTACGGGCCCTTGTAAAGACCCAGTACTTC; abundance: once; v_gene: TRBV28; d_gene: .; j_gene: TRBJ2-5
CDR3aa: CASSLGGEVSNEQFF; CDR3nt: TGTGCCAGCAGCTTAGGGGGGGAGGTCTCCAATGAGCAGTTCTTC; abundance: few; v_gene: TRBV7-9; d_gene: .; j_gene: TRBJ2-1
CDR3aa: CASTVAIVTDTQYF; CDR3nt: TGTGCCAGCACCGTAGCAATAGTCACAGATACGCAGTATTTT; abundance: many; v_gene: TRBV2; d_gene: .; j_gene: TRBJ2-3
CDR3aa: CASSSSGRRTDTQYF; CDR3nt: TGTGCCAGCAGTTCTAGCGGGAGGCGCACAGATACGCAGTATTTT; abundance: .; v_gene: TRBV7-9; d_gene: TRBD2; j_gene: TRBJ2-3
CDR3aa: CASSLVPSYEQYF; CDR3nt: TGTGCCAGCAGTTTAGTTCCCTCCTACGAGCAGTACTTC; abundance: many; v_gene: TRBV7-9; d_gene: .; j_gene: TRBJ2-7
CDR3aa: CASSLSRGSEQYF; CDR3nt: TGTGCCAGCAGCCTATCCAGGGGTTCCGAGCAGTACTTC; abundance: few; v_gene: TRBV3-1; d_gene: .; j_gene: TRBJ2-7
CDR3aa: CSGAGTSFGGTDTQYF; CDR3nt: TGCAGTGGAGCCGGGACTAGCTTTGGGGGCACAGATACGCAGTATTTT; abundance: .; v_gene: TRBV20-1; d_gene: TRBD2; j_gene: TRBJ2-3
CDR3aa: CASSYTGRWNTEAFF; CDR3nt: TGTGCCAGCAGTTACACGGGTAGATGGAACACTGAAGCTTTCTTT; abundance: .; v_gene: TRBV6-6; d_gene: .; j_gene: TRBJ1-1
CDR3aa: CSARVRAGGPYEQYF; CDR3nt: TGCAGTGCTAGAGTCCGGGCAGGGGGGCCCTACGAGCAGTACTTC; abundance: .; v_gene: TRBV20-1; d_gene: .; j_gene: TRBJ2-7
CDR3aa: CASRTVADSYNEQFF; CDR3nt: TGTGCCAGCAGGACGGTGGCGGATTCCTACAATGAGCAGTTCTTC; abundance: .; v_gene: TRBV3-1; d_gene: .; j_gene: TRBJ2-1
CDR3aa: CASNLVAGGNNEQFF; CDR3nt: TGTGCCAGCAACCTCGTAGCGGGAGGAAACAATGAGCAGTTCTTC; abundance: few; v_gene: TRBV7-6; d_gene: TRBD2; j_gene: TRBJ2-1
CDR3aa: CSVSPLPDTQYF; CDR3nt: TGCAGCGTTTCCCCTTTGCCAGATACGCAGTATTTT; abundance: few; v_gene: TRBV29-1; d_gene: .; j_gene: TRBJ2-3
CDR3aa: CASSASTGGQETQYF; CDR3nt: TGTGCCAGCTCAGCCTCGACAGGGGGCCAAGAGACCCAGTACTTC; abundance: .; v_gene: TRBV18; d_gene: TRBD1; j_gene: TRBJ2-5
CDR3aa: CSARDLRTRQETQYF; CDR3nt: TGCAGTGCTAGAGATCTCCGGACACGCCAAGAGACCCAGTACTTC; abundance: few; v_gene: TRBV20-1; d_gene: .; j_gene: TRBJ2-5
CDR3aa: CASSSGQPNEQFF; CDR3nt: TGTGCCAGCAGCTCAGGACAGCCCAATGAGCAGTTCTTC; abundance: many; v_gene: TRBV11-3; d_gene: .; j_gene: TRBJ2-1
CDR3aa: CATSDPAGVHNEQFF; CDR3nt: TGTGCCACCAGTGATCCCGCGGGAGTTCACAATGAGCAGTTCTTC; abundance: once; v_gene: TRBV24-1; d_gene: TRBD2; j_gene: TRBJ2-1
CDR3aa: CASSPYGGTNTGELFF; CDR3nt: TGTGCCAGCTCACCATATGGGGGGACGAACACCGGGGAGCTGTTTTTT; abundance: many; v_gene: TRBV18; d_gene: .; j_gene: TRBJ2-2
CDR3aa: CASSLRGLDTEAFF; CDR3nt: TGTGCCAGCAGTTTAAGAGGACTCGACACTGAAGCTTTCTTT; abundance: many; v_gene: TRBV27; d_gene: .; j_gene: TRBJ1-1